The clone carrying this TCR beta chain was detected only once. Its antigen remains unidentified. The sample is drawn from a study of vaccination effects on CD4 cells after COVID-19. Study summary: Convalescent patients (three in total) were sampled early and late after vaccination. Sampling occurred a median 72 days post second dose, range 14 to 241. Study observations and caveats: Late after vaccination, infection- and vaccine-induced clones showed marked clonal contraction. A shortage of convalescent patients and an absence of early post-infection timepoints characterized the study.

Antigen-specific CD4+ T cell clonotypes were called by their expansion after viral peptide-pool culture in ViraFEST. Scientists isolated CD4+ T cells after a roughly nine-day culture period ended. According to PCR results, the person was infected with SARS-CoV-2 between March and December 2020. Vaccination of participants consisted of two doses of either the BNT162b2 or mRNA-1273 vaccine. Assay used: immunoSEQ multiplex PCR; TCRdb lists only in-frame clones, some missing. Counted here are 12,000 to 15,000 clones, around three quarters occurring once; the ten biggest clones make up around 17%. CDR3 length: 13 residues. CDR1 and CDR2 from the germline V gene are WSHSY and SAAADI. V lost 6 bases and J 3 bases, leaving 12 bases between the germline ends.

This receptor was taken from a human donor who had a prior SARS-CoV-2 infection. The J gene is TRBJ2-7, the V gene TRBV10-2, with a possible D match to TRBD1 (5 bases). The sample in question was CD4+ T cells from PBMCs cultured with SARS-CoV-2 spike peptides, obtained after COVID-19 vaccination. The CDR3 DNA is TGCGCCAGCAGCCTACAGGCTGGCTACGAGCAGTACTTC. This sequence encodes CASSLQAGYEQYF.